This T cell receptor (beta chain) stems from a study of blood T cells in healthy people across ages. PCR was performed a second time for about 7 to 12 cycles using a sample-barcoded 5' primer and a J-beta primer mix. TCRdb reprocessed the 5' RACE reads via MiXCR and lists one record per CDR3 protein. The sample includes about 1.8 million distinct CDR3 sequences, around half of them seen just once. The V gene lost 5 bases and the J gene lost 2 bases, with 16 bases spanning the gap. Germline V gives CDR1 SGHTA, CDR2 FQGNSA. CDR3 length equals 16 residues. The sequenced material came from blood. The rearrangement links TRBV7-2 to TRBJ1-5; perhaps TRBD1 as D (6 bases). The source is a woman between 40 and 55 years old in good health. The CDR3: CASSLSRGGGNQPQHF. CDR3 nucleotide sequence: TGTGCCAGCAGCCTCAGTAGAGGGGGGGGCAATCAGCCCCAGCATTTT.